These 22 T cell receptor beta chains were sequenced from one sample in a study of T cell repertoires in cytomegalovirus infection. TCRdb itself ran the reads through MiXCR, one entry per CDR3 protein. The sample has roughly 100,000 distinct CDR3 sequences; about 17% are singletons. Sequences were obtained from PBMCs. These receptors were collected from a human donor in good health (CMV status not recorded). Some clones in this sample may be carry-over from other donors' samples.

This clonotype was counted ten times or more. CDR3 region: CASSRRGAGTGELFF. The CDR3 bases are TGTGCCAGCTCCCGCCGGGGCGCGGGCACCGGGGAGCTGTTTTTT. V usage is TRBV7-2 and J usage is TRBJ2-2, with D perhaps TRBD1 or TRBD2 (5 bases each). In germline, CDR1 is SGHTA, CDR2 FQGNSA. Between the trimmed V and J ends, which lost 8 bases and 4 bases, there was a span of 17 bases. This CDR3 is built from 15 residues.

This clonotype was seen at least ten times. The CDR3 DNA sequence: TGTGCCAGCAGCTTAGTCAGGGAACCTCCGTACAATGAGCAGTTCTTC. This translates into CASSLVREPPYNEQFF. This chain joins TRBV7-2 and TRBJ2-1; the D gene is possibly TRBD1 (5 bases). Germline loops: CDR1 SGHTA, CDR2 FQGNSA. Trimming took off 1 base at V and 4 bases at J, with 14 bases between the two ends. The CDR3 consists of 16 residues.

The chain combines TRBV2 with TRBJ1-2; no definite D call. Germline CDR1 reads SNHLY; CDR2 reads FYNNEI. This CDR3 spans 14 amino acids. Trimming left V 8 bases short and J 4 bases short, with 17 bases between. CDR3 coding DNA: TGTGCCAGCTTTTGGCTTCCCGGGCCCTATGGCTACACCTTC. Encoded protein: CASFWLPGPYGYTF.

The rearrangement links TRBV20-1 to TRBJ1-4, with D possibly being TRBD1 (5 bases). V lost 2 bases and J lost 6, with 13 bases in between. Germline lookup yields CDR1 DFQATT and CDR2 SNEGSKA (reference sequence). The CDR3 loop spans 14 amino acids. The CDR3 DNA sequence: TGCAGTGCTAGACAGGGTACGCGGGATGAAAAACTGTTTTTT. Its protein is CSARQGTRDEKLFF.

The genes are TRBV10-3 and TRBJ2-5; weak D call: TRBD2 (6 bases). Between the trimmed V and J ends, which lost 2 bases and 4 bases, there was a span of 8 bases. Looked up from germline, CDR1 is ENHRY and CDR2 is SYGVKD. The CDR3 extends over 13 amino acids. The CDR3: CAISERGGETQYF. The CDR3 DNA is TGTGCCATCAGTGAGCGGGGAGGAGAGACCCAGTACTTC.

On this clonotype: A read error may be the cause here, since a much bigger clone is one base away. J is TRBJ2-6 and V is TRBV19; TRBD2 is a possible D gene (5 bases). The CDR3 is made up of 15 amino acids. Trimming took 8 bases from V and 2 from J, leaving 13 bases between them. The germline V gene encodes CDR1 LNHDA and CDR2 SQIVND (reference sequence). The CDR3 reads CASGGLYTGANVLTF. CDR3 DNA sequence: TGTGCCAGTGGAGGACTGTACACTGGGGCCAACGTCCTGACTTTC.

This clonotype was observed many times. The chain combines TRBV7-6 with TRBJ1-3, with a weak D call TRBD1 (5 bases). The CDR3 runs 15 residues. V was shortened by 4 bases and J by 1 base, with 11 bases between the two germline ends. The V gene's germline CDR1 is SGHVS and CDR2 FNYEAQ. The DNA of the CDR3 is TGTGCCAGCAGCTCAATGACAGATTCTGGAAACACCATATATTTT. It encodes CASSSMTDSGNTIYF.

The table lists this clonotype with a few counts. This chain links TRBV29-1 with TRBJ2-5; 14 nucleotides match TRBD2. Germline lookup yields CDR1 SQVTM and CDR2 ANQGSEA. V was pared by 7 bases and J by 5 bases, with 3 bases of the junction left unmatched. This CDR3 contains 13 residues. The CDR3 DNA reads as TGCAGCGGGTGGACTAGCGGGGGGGAGACCCAGTACTTC. This sequence encodes CSGWTSGGETQYF. The full variable domain, its missing parts supplied by reference TRBV29-1 and TRBJ2-5, is SAVISQKPSRDICQRGTSLTIQCQVDSQVTMMFWYRQQPGQSLTLIATANQGSEATYESGFVIDKFPISRPNLTFSTLTVSNMSPEDSSIYLCSGWTSGGETQYFGPGTRLLVL.

V is TRBV5-6 and J is TRBJ1-1; the D is unclear. Trimming pared 3 bases from V and 2 bases from J, leaving 11 bases between. Germline CDR1 is SGHDT and CDR2 is YYEEEE. CDR3 length: 14 residues. As DNA, the CDR3 is TGTGCCAGCAGCTGGTCGGCCGGTAACACTGAAGCTTTCTTT. This translates into CASSWSAGNTEAFF.

This clonotype showed up many times. This rearrangement joins TRBV7-2 to TRBJ2-7; D might be TRBD1 or TRBD2, each matching 5 bases. CDR3 length: 12 amino acids. V lost 5 bases and J 3 bases, leaving 8 bases between the germline ends. Germline-derived CDR1 and CDR2 are SGHTA and FQGNSA. The CDR3 is CASSRDVYEQYF. The CDR3 nucleotides are TGTGCCAGCAGCCGGGACGTCTACGAGCAGTACTTC. The full variable domain, in which reference TRBV7-2 and TRBJ2-7 provide the parts outside the CDR3, is GAGVSQSPSNKVTEKGKDVELRCDPISGHTALYWYRQSLGQGLEFLIYFQGNSAPDKSGLPSDRFSAERTGGSVSTLTIQRTQQEDSAVYLCASSRDVYEQYFGPGTRLTVT.

This clonotype showed up many times. J is TRBJ1-2 and V is TRBV7-2, with D uncertain. Between the trimmed V and J ends, which lost 5 bases and 0 bases, there was a span of 13 bases. The CDR3 has 15 amino acids. Germline CDR1 and CDR2: SGHTA and FQGNSA. The CDR3 reads CASSAEGQANYGYTF. As DNA, the CDR3 is TGTGCCAGCAGCGCCGAAGGTCAAGCTAACTATGGCTACACCTTC.

This clonotype occurred a few times. The V gene is TRBV24-1, the J gene TRBJ2-7, with D hard to call. Germline V gene lookup returns CDR1 KGHDR and CDR2 SFDVKD. This CDR3 comprises 12 residues. The V gene lost 6 bases and the J gene lost 7 bases, with 12 bases spanning the gap. This CDR3 is CATSKPSGEQYF. CDR3 coding DNA: TGTGCCACCAGTAAACCGTCTGGGGAGCAGTACTTC.

This clonotype was observed a few times. The CDR3 DNA is TGTGCCAGCAGCTTAGTAGCTGGCGGGGAGCTGTTTTTT. Protein: CASSLVAGGELFF. The chain is built from TRBV7-8 and TRBJ2-2; D is unclear. Trimming left V 1 base short and J 7 bases short, with 7 bases between. Germline V lookup: CDR1 SGHVS, CDR2 FQNEAQ. This CDR3 has 13 residues.

This clonotype was seen repeatedly, ten times or more. This chain connects TRBV7-9 to TRBJ2-2; no firm D call. In germline, CDR1 is SEHNR, CDR2 FQNEAQ (reference sequence). The CDR3 is 14 amino acids. V lost 2 bases to trimming and J lost 1 base, with 5 bases between them. The CDR3 DNA reads TGTGCCAGCAGCTTACTGGGGAACACCGGGGAGCTGTTTTTT. It translates to CASSLLGNTGELFF.

This clonotype qualifies as medium-sized. The chain employs TRBV7-2 and TRBJ2-3; D not certain. The CDR3 consists of 14 residues. V shed 3 bases and J shed 0 bases, with 7 bases lying between them. The germline V gene has CDR1 SGHTA and CDR2 FQGNSA. CDR3 nucleotides: TGTGCCAGCAGCTTGGCCCGTAGCACAGATACGCAGTATTTT. Translated, it gives CASSLARSTDTQYF.

As concerns this clonotype: This CDR3 fails to terminate in the conserved phenylalanine or tryptophan, so it likely reflects a read error. The chain employs TRBV28 and TRBJ1-2, with no clear D. The ends were cut back, 6 bases at V and 4 bases at J, with 21 bases in the middle. CDR3 length: 16 residues. Germline CDR1 is MDHEN and CDR2 is SYDVKM. The CDR3 protein is CASSPRGARRVYGYTL. The CDR3 bases are TGTGCCAGCAGCCCCCGCGGAGCCCGAAGGGTCTATGGCTACACCTTG.

The gene calls are TRBV7-2 and TRBJ1-6, with TRBD1 matching 7 bases. This CDR3 comprises 15 residues. Per the germline V gene, CDR1 is SGHTA and CDR2 is FQGNSA. Trimming took 5 bases from V and 9 from J; bases not matched to a gene: 10. The DNA of the CDR3 is TGTGCCAGCAGCGAGGCACAGGGGATGGGTTCACCCCTCCACTTT. As protein: CASSEAQGMGSPLHF.

This clonotype has just a few counts. The chain carries TRBV5-4 and TRBJ1-1; 8 bases are a match to TRBD1. The junction had 1 base not matched to a gene; V was cut back by 6 bases and J by 0 bases. The CDR3 is made up of 13 amino acids. Germline V CDR1 and CDR2: SGHNT, YYREEE (reference sequence). In nucleotides, the CDR3 is TGTGCCAGCACCAGGGGGCTGAACACTGAAGCTTTCTTT. Translating it yields CASTRGLNTEAFF.

This clonotype was seen ten or more times. V and J are TRBV7-2 and TRBJ2-3; 9 bases map to TRBD2. Unmatched junction bases numbered 10, after V lost 6 bases and J lost 3 bases. Germline V gene lookup returns CDR1 SGHTA and CDR2 FQGNSA. This CDR3 is built from 16 residues. CDR3 in amino acids: CASRRTQRGVTDTQYF. The CDR3 coding sequence is TGTGCCAGCAGACGAACCCAGCGGGGGGTTACAGATACGCAGTATTTT.

Comment on this clonotype: A junction boundary mismatches the germline segment, possibly from a read error. The chain links TRBV28 to TRBJ1-2; D call uncertain. Germline CDR1 is MDHEN and CDR2 is SYDVKM. CDR3 size: 12 residues. CDR3 amino acids: CASRPRNYGHTF. The CDR3 DNA is TGTGCCAGCAGACCCAGAAACTATGGCCACACCTTC.

This clonotype was counted a single time. A read error is possible here, since a much larger clone lies one base away. The V gene is TRBV7-8, the J gene TRBJ1-2, with D uncertain. The CDR3 totals 12 residues. The ends were cut back, 1 base at V and 8 bases at J, with 8 bases in the middle. Germline-derived CDR1 and CDR2 are SGHVS and FQNEAQ. In DNA form, the CDR3 reads TGTGCCAGCAGCTTAGTTGGGATCGGCTACACCTTC. Translation: CASSLVGIGYTF.

This clonotype was observed at least ten times. The chain uses TRBV5-4 and TRBJ2-5; perhaps D is TRBD1 or TRBD2 (5 bases each). In germline, CDR1 is SGHNT, CDR2 YYREEE (reference sequence). This CDR3 is 15 amino acids long. V gave up 4 bases and J gave up 5 bases, with 18 bases separating them. CDR3 DNA: TGTGCCAGCAGCATCCCCGGGGCAGGTTACGAGACCCAGTACTTC. As protein: CASSIPGAGYETQYF.